Listed here are 6 T cell receptor beta chains from one sample, sequenced in a study of T cells in women clearing cervical HPV infection. Measured with immunoSEQ multiplex PCR; TCRdb has only the in-frame clones, and not every one. This listing includes roughly 28,000 clones. Sequenced: blood buffy coat. The source is a woman aged 18 to 75 with a cervical HPV16 infection that either progressed to CIN3+ or cleared (not recorded which).

Regarding this clone: The read is 3 residues too short to cover the CDR3 end, so that end is filled in from the germline J gene. The rearrangement joins TRBV4-1 to TRBJ2-1; D might be TRBD2 (5 bases). This CDR3 region has 13 residues. V lost 2 bases and J 7 bases, leaving 9 bases between the germline ends. Germline V gene sequence: CDR1 MGHRA, CDR2 YSYEKL. The sequenced CDR3 bases are TGCGCCAGCAGCCAATTGGGCGGGAATGAG. It encodes CASSQLGGNE. The CDR3 as a whole reads CASSQLGGNEQFF.

Note on this clone: Read sequence stops 3 residues before the CDR3 end, and the germline J gene provides the missing end. Distinct nucleotide sequences in the sample also encode this CDR3. The chain joins TRBV7-9 to TRBJ1-2; 7 positions agree with TRBD1. The CDR3 covers 13 residues. Germline V gene data show CDR1 as SEHNR and CDR2 as FQNEAQ (reference sequence). The V gene end was trimmed by 1 base and the J gene end by 4 bases; junction bases not matched to a gene: 0. The CDR3 loop is CASSLGQGYGYTF. The sequenced CDR3 bases are TGTGCCAGCAGCTTAGGACAGGGCTATGGC. Based on the CDR3 plus reference TRBV7-9 and TRBJ1-2, the full variable domain is DTGVSQNPRHKITKRGQNVTFRCDPISEHNRLYWYRQTLGQGPEFLTYFQNEAQLEKSRLLSDRFSAERPKGSFSTLEIQRTEQGDSAMYLCASSLGQGYGYTFGSGTRLTVV.

As for this clone: The DNA ends 3 residues before the CDR3 does, and the rest of the CDR3 is filled in from the germline J gene. V gene TRBV4-1 combines with J gene TRBJ2-7, with 8 bases aligning to TRBD1. Germline CDR1 and CDR2: MGHRA and YSYEKL. V dropped 0 bases and J dropped 0; count of bases not matched to a gene: 1. This CDR3 has 15 amino acids. Here the CDR3 reads CASSQEDRDSYEQYF. The part of the CDR3 DNA that was read is TGCGCCAGCAGCCAAGAGGACAGGGACTCCTACGAG.

Comments on this clone: The read stops 3 residues short of the end of the CDR3; the missing end is completed from the germline J gene. This chain links TRBV7-8 with TRBJ1-5; perhaps TRBD1 as D (6 bases). Trimming pared 5 bases from V and 5 bases from J, leaving 10 bases between. Germline lookup yields CDR1 SGHVS and CDR2 FQNEAQ. The CDR3 contains 13 residues. CDR3 DNA, as far as it was read: TGTGCCAGCAGCCAAAACAGGGATCAGCCC. Its protein is CASSQNRDQP. Given in full, the CDR3 is CASSQNRDQPQHF.

Comments on this clone: The CDR3 is cut off 3 residues early in the read; its end comes from the germline J gene. V gene TRBV7-9 combines with J gene TRBJ1-1; 7 positions match TRBD1. V gave up 3 bases and J gave up 3 bases; unmatched junction bases: 1. The length of the CDR3 is 13 residues. Germline V gene data show CDR1 as SEHNR and CDR2 as FQNEAQ (reference sequence). The CDR3 region is CASSFTGDTEAFF. The CDR3 DNA, read in part, is TGTGCCAGCAGCTTTACAGGGGACACTGAA.

A remark on this clone: The CDR3 end falls 3 residues outside the read, so it is completed with the germline J gene. The gene calls are TRBV7-9 and TRBJ2-7, with D possibly TRBD1 on 5 matching bases. Germline loops: CDR1 SEHNR, CDR2 FQNEAQ (reference sequence). The CDR3 runs to 15 residues. V was trimmed by 5 bases and J by 5 bases, leaving 19 bases between them. The CDR3 is CASSPRLGARHEQYF. The sequenced CDR3 bases are TGTGCCAGCAGCCCCCGTCTAGGGGCCCGCCACGAG. The full variable domain, its missing parts supplied by reference TRBV7-9 and TRBJ2-7, is DTGVSQNPRHKITKRGQNVTFRCDPISEHNRLYWYRQTLGQGPEFLTYFQNEAQLEKSRLLSDRFSAERPKGSFSTLEIQRTEQGDSAMYLCASSPRLGARHEQYFGPGTRLTVT.